The TCR beta chain under discussion was sequenced for a study of blood T cells in healthy people across ages. All donors came from Russia, were Caucasian and healthy, and spanned ages about 6 to 95. This clonotype occurred a few times. The antigen remains undetermined. The CDR3 loop spans 15 amino acids. Trimming took 0 bases from V and 3 from J, leaving 12 bases between them. CDR1 and CDR2 (germline): SGHRS, YFSETQ. Alongside a J-beta primer mix, a sample-barcoded 5' primer served in a second PCR lasting roughly 6 to 11 cycles. MiXCR, run by TCRdb on the 5' RACE reads, gives a single entry per CDR3 protein. The repertoire holds 700,000 to 900,000 distinct CDR3 sequences, with 25% to 30% as singletons. Study results and limitations: More naive CD4+ cells and higher diversity marked long-lived donors relative to aged donors.

In addition, the sample was reused for a study of T cells of mothers and their children. That study reports: The study found slightly higher but non-significant overlap in related versus unrelated mother-child pairs.

This receptor was obtained from a boy younger than 18 in good health. The V call is TRBV5-1, the J call TRBJ1-2, with D possibly matching TRBD1 (6 bases). Specimen: blood. CDR3 DNA: TGCGCCAGCAGCTTGGCCGAAGGGGGTGACTATGGCTACACCTTC. Protein sequence: CASSLAEGGDYGYTF.